Each of the 17 T cell receptor beta chains below was sequenced from the same sample in a study of blood T cell repertoires in COVID-19. Assay used: immunoSEQ multiplex PCR; TCRdb lists only in-frame clones, some missing. This table has about 200,000 clones, about nine tenths appearing once. Sequencing was carried out using peripheral blood. Source of these receptors: a man younger than 35 with active or convalescent COVID-19.

V is TRBV5-1 and J is TRBJ2-5, with D uncertain. Trimming took 5 bases from V and 5 from J, leaving 16 bases between them. From germline, CDR1 is SGHRS and CDR2 YFSETQ. This CDR3 region has 14 residues. The CDR3 reads CASRQQDALETQYF. DNA for the CDR3: TGCGCCAGCAGACAGCAGGATGCATTGGAGACCCAGTACTTC.

V is TRBV14 and J is TRBJ1-2; no clear D. The germline V gene has CDR1 SGHDN and CDR2 FVKESK. The CDR3 has 15 residues. The V and J ends lost 0 bases and 4 bases respectively, with 12 bases between them. CDR3 protein: CASSQEYQSLYGYTF. The CDR3 DNA follows: TGTGCCAGCAGCCAAGAATACCAGTCTCTCTATGGCTACACCTTC.

This clone appeared once. The chain is built from TRBV30 and TRBJ2-4; 9 positions match TRBD1. Looked up from germline, CDR1 is GTSNPN and CDR2 is SVGIG (reference sequence). The CDR3 consists of 16 residues. Germline trimming cut 5 bases from V and 1 base from J; bases unmatched to any gene: 9. This chain's CDR3 is CAWDPPDRGAKNIQYF. For the CDR3, the DNA is TGTGCCTGGGACCCCCCCGACAGGGGGGCCAAAAACATTCAGTACTTC.

The chain is built from TRBV5-4 and TRBJ1-3, with 7 positions matching TRBD1. There are 15 residues in the CDR3. The germline gives CDR1 SGHNT, CDR2 YYREEE (reference sequence). The ends lost 4 bases at V and 0 bases at J; junction bases unmatched: 4. The CDR3 spells CASSKGTASGNTIYF. The DNA for the CDR3 is TGTGCCAGCAGCAAAGGGACAGCCTCTGGAAACACCATATATTTT.

The chain uses TRBV7-9 and TRBJ1-1, with a tentative D call TRBD1 (5 bases). Germline CDR1 reads SEHNR; CDR2 reads FQNEAQ (reference sequence). This CDR3 spans 13 amino acids. The germline V and J ends were trimmed by 5 bases and 5 bases, with 12 bases remaining between them. In DNA, the CDR3 is TGTGCCAGCAGCCCGCCGGGGGAGACTGAAGCTTTCTTT. Translating it yields CASSPPGETEAFF.

The V gene is TRBV5-4, the J gene TRBJ2-3; D is uncertain. Germline values: CDR1 SGHNT, CDR2 YYREEE (reference sequence). Trimming stripped 5 bases from V and 6 bases from J, with 10 bases between. The CDR3 has 12 amino acids. This CDR3 reads CASSIPQDTQYF. DNA for the CDR3: TGTGCCAGCAGTATTCCCCAGGATACGCAGTATTTT.

This clone was seen repeatedly, ten times or more. The chain links TRBV6-2 or TRBV6-3 to TRBJ2-1; 12 nucleotides line up with TRBD2. Trimming removed 0 bases from V and 3 bases from J; junction bases left unmatched: 3. The germline gives CDR1 MNHEY, CDR2 SVGEGT. This CDR3 has 17 amino acids. DNA for the CDR3: TGTGCCAGCAGTTACTCGGGACTAGCGGGCGTCTACAATGAGCAGTTCTTC. Its translation is CASSYSGLAGVYNEQFF.

The gene calls are TRBV27 and TRBJ2-7; 9 nucleotides line up with TRBD1. CDR3 length equals 13 residues. Germline CDR1 MNHEY, CDR2 SMNVEV (reference sequence). V was clipped by 5 bases and J by 7 bases; unmatched bases: 6. In nucleotides, the CDR3 is TGTGCCAGCAGTGGGACAGGGTTCGGGGAGCAGTACTTC. Translating it yields CASSGTGFGEQYF.

The V gene is TRBV29-1, the J gene TRBJ1-2, with a possible D match to TRBD1 (6 bases). This CDR3 is built from 14 residues. V shed 5 bases and J shed 1 base, with 14 bases lying between them. The germline CDR1 and CDR2 sequences are SQVTM and ANQGSEA. This CDR3 is CSVSYDRFNYGYTF. The CDR3, as DNA: TGCAGCGTTTCCTACGACAGGTTTAACTATGGCTACACCTTC.

This clone has just a few counts. J is TRBJ2-7 and V is TRBV4-2; TRBD1 aligns across 9 bases. The CDR3 is made up of 15 amino acids. CDR1 is LGHNA and CDR2 is YNFKEQ in the germline V gene. J gave up 3 bases and V 0 bases, and 3 bases lay outside the gene matches. DNA of the CDR3: TGTGCCAGCAGCCAAGAGTGGGACAGGGACTACGAGCAGTACTTC. This sequence encodes CASSQEWDRDYEQYF.

This chain connects TRBV4-2 to TRBJ2-2, with 8 bases lining up with TRBD2. The CDR3 runs 17 residues. With 7 bases clipped from V and 3 bases from J, the junction kept 13 bases outside the gene matches. In germline, CDR1 is LGHNA, CDR2 YNFKEQ. CDR3 protein: CASTPRAGGGDTGELFF. The DNA for the CDR3 is TGTGCCAGCACCCCACGGGCGGGAGGAGGGGACACCGGGGAGCTGTTTTTT.

This clone has a handful of counts. The chain joins TRBV13 to TRBJ2-1; tentatively, D is TRBD1 (5 bases). The V end lost 2 bases, the J end lost 3 bases, and 8 bases lay between the germline ends. The CDR3 totals 14 residues. The V gene's germline CDR1 is PRHDT and CDR2 FYEKMQ (reference sequence). Here the CDR3 reads CASSLTDSYNEQFF. The DNA of the CDR3 is TGTGCCAGCAGCTTAACCGACAGCTACAATGAGCAGTTCTTC. The entire variable domain, with the rest obtained from reference TRBV13 and TRBJ2-1, is as follows: AAGVIQSPRHLIKEKRETATLKCYPIPRHDTVYWYQQGPGQDPQFLISFYEKMQSDKGSIPDRFSAQQFSDYHSELNMSSLELGDSALYFCASSLTDSYNEQFFGPGTRLTVL.

This sequence joins TRBV6-5 and TRBJ2-7; possible D gene TRBD2, 5 bases. CDR3 length equals 15 residues. The V end lost 7 bases, the J end lost 4 bases, and 20 bases lay between the germline ends. Germline loops: CDR1 MNHEY, CDR2 SVGAGI. CDR3 in amino acids: CASTPTWRGLYEQYF. The DNA of the CDR3 is TGTGCCAGCACGCCCACCTGGAGAGGGCTTTACGAGCAGTACTTC.

This clone appeared a few times. V gene TRBV6-5 combines with J gene TRBJ2-7, with TRBD1 matching over 11 bases. V gave up 0 bases and J gave up 7 bases; unmatched junction bases: 5. Germline-derived CDR1 and CDR2 are MNHEY and SVGAGI. The CDR3 spans 15 residues. The CDR3 coding sequence is TGTGCCAGCAGTTACTCGGACAGGGGGCGCCGAGAGCAGTACTTC. Protein: CASSYSDRGRREQYF.

This clone was counted many times. The chain combines TRBV6-1 with TRBJ2-7; 10 bases match TRBD2. This CDR3 has 15 residues. Losses at the gene ends were 1 base for V and 0 bases for J; bases not matched to a gene: 0. CDR1 is MNHNS and CDR2 is SASEGT in the germline V gene. The CDR3 DNA is TGTGCCAGCAGTGAAGGGACTAGCGGCTCCTACGAGCAGTACTTC. It yields the protein CASSEGTSGSYEQYF.

The V gene is TRBV6-5, the J gene TRBJ1-2, with D tentatively TRBD1 (6 bases). The CDR3 length is 12 residues. Germline assignment: CDR1 MNHEY and CDR2 SVGAGI. The V gene lost 4 bases and the J gene lost 6 bases, with 9 bases spanning the gap. The CDR3 sequence is CASSSQGNGYTF. The DNA for the CDR3 is TGTGCCAGCAGTTCCCAGGGGAATGGCTACACCTTC.

This clone was seen repeatedly, ten times or more. The CDR3 nucleotides read TGCAGCGTTCGACAGGGTGGCACAGATACGCAGTATTTT. This translates into CSVRQGGTDTQYF. This chain uses TRBV29-1 with TRBJ2-3; 7 nucleotides align to TRBD1. The CDR3 totals 13 residues. From germline, CDR1 is SQVTM and CDR2 ANQGSEA. V was clipped by 5 bases and J by 1 base; unmatched bases: 3.